Shown below are 25 T cell receptor beta chains from a single sample sequenced in a study of CD8+ T cells in alopecia areata. Treatment noted: oral pan-JAK inhibitor, 5-10 mg twice daily. Following extraction, RNA underwent reverse transcription to cDNA, which served as the sequencing template. The repertoire was sequenced with immunoSEQ multiplex PCR; TCRdb's copy has only in-frame clones and lacks some. Of about 210,000 clones listed, less than 65% are singletons. This specimen was CD4+ T cells sorted from blood, taken at week 4, from a patient treated with tofacitinib. Every receptor here comes from a human donor with alopecia areata.

This clone has a handful of counts. The V and J genes are TRBV30 and TRBJ2-7; perhaps TRBD1 as D (5 bases). The germline V and J ends were trimmed by 3 bases and 6 bases, with 12 bases remaining between them. The V gene's germline CDR1 is GTSNPN and CDR2 SVGIG (reference sequence). The CDR3 spans 12 residues. DNA for the CDR3: TGTGCCTGGAGGTCAGGGAACCGCGAGCAGTACTTC. Translating gives CAWRSGNREQYF. Complete variable domain (other parts from reference TRBV30 and TRBJ2-7): SQTIHQWPATLVQPVGSPLSLECTVEGTSNPNLYWYRQAAGRGLQLLFYSVGIGQISSEVPQNLSASRPQDRQFILSSKKLLLSDSGFYLCAWRSGNREQYFGPGTRLTVT.

There are a few counts of this clone. This chain uses TRBV29-1 with TRBJ1-5, with 8 bases matching TRBD1. The CDR3 spans 14 residues. CDR1 is SQVTM and CDR2 is ANQGSEA in the germline V gene. The trim removed 6 bases at V and 4 bases at J, leaving 8 bases unmatched. In DNA form, the CDR3 reads TGCAGCGTCGCAACAGGGGGGAAGAATCAGCCCCAGCATTTT. Its protein product is CSVATGGKNQPQHF.

This clone came up once. This chain uses TRBV10-2 with TRBJ1-4; the D gene is possibly TRBD1 (5 bases). The CDR3 consists of 15 residues. Between the trimmed V and J ends, which lost 8 bases and 6 bases, there was a span of 19 bases. Germline CDR1 and CDR2: WSHSY and SAAADI. The CDR3, as DNA: TGCGCCAGCCGGGGCAGCTCCTTATTGGATGAAAAACTGTTTTTT. It codes for CASRGSSLLDEKLFF.

This clone occurred a few times. The V call is TRBV2, the J call TRBJ2-5, with 10 bases lining up with TRBD2. Germline V lookup: CDR1 SNHLY, CDR2 FYNNEI. Trimming cost V 2 bases and J 5 bases; bases outside gene matches: 5. The CDR3 is 15 amino acids. The CDR3 loop reads CASSENSGLAETQYF. The CDR3 DNA sequence: TGTGCCAGCAGTGAAAATTCGGGACTAGCGGAGACCCAGTACTTC.

This clone has more than one count but fewer than ten. The V gene is TRBV30, the J gene TRBJ1-2, with D possibly being TRBD1 (5 bases). Trimming left V 4 bases short and J 5 bases short, with 20 bases between. CDR3 length: 15 amino acids. CDR1 GTSNPN and CDR2 SVGIG come from the germline V gene (reference sequence). In DNA, the CDR3 is TGTGCCTGGAACTCACTTGGGGAGGGGCAATATGGCTACACCTTC. Protein: CAWNSLGEGQYGYTF.

With respect to this clone: This same CDR3 is encoded by further DNA sequences in the sample. The chain joins TRBV29-1 to TRBJ1-4; 10 nucleotides agree with TRBD1. This CDR3 region has 14 residues. Looked up from germline, CDR1 is SQVTM and CDR2 is ANQGSEA. The ends lost 6 bases at V and 6 bases at J; junction bases unmatched: 7. CDR3 coding DNA: TGCAGCGTCACCGGTGGGACAGGGGATGAAAAACTGTTTTTT. This gives the protein CSVTGGTGDEKLFF.

The gene calls are TRBV5-6 and TRBJ2-1, with D maybe TRBD2 (5 bases). V dropped 4 bases and J dropped 10 bases, with 21 bases sitting between them. Germline CDR1 is SGHDT and CDR2 is YYEEEE. The CDR3 runs 15 residues. CDR3: CASSPAGIGPGEQFF. The CDR3, as DNA: TGTGCCAGCAGCCCCGCCGGTATAGGGCCGGGAGAGCAGTTCTTC.

This chain uses TRBV5-6 with TRBJ2-7; 10 bases match TRBD1. CDR1 SGHDT and CDR2 YYEEEE come from the germline V gene. This CDR3 comprises 14 residues. With V trimmed by 4 bases and J by 4 bases, 5 bases remained unmatched. The CDR3 loop reads CASSGQGGRYEQYF. DNA for the CDR3: TGTGCCAGCAGCGGACAGGGGGGACGATACGAGCAGTACTTC.

This clone has just a few counts. The rearrangement joins TRBV6-6 to TRBJ2-5; no clear D. Trimming pared 9 bases from V and 6 bases from J, leaving 14 bases between. The germline V gene has CDR1 MNHNY and CDR2 SVGAGI (reference sequence). The CDR3 has 12 residues. This chain's CDR3 is CASFKGGQTQYF. The CDR3, as DNA: TGTGCCAGTTTTAAGGGCGGACAGACCCAGTACTTC.

The chain carries TRBV4-2 and TRBJ2-3; TRBD2 might be the D (6 bases). Germline V gene lookup returns CDR1 LGHNA and CDR2 YNFKEQ. The CDR3 has 16 residues. V dropped 1 base and J dropped 1 base, with 12 bases sitting between them. CDR3 sequence (DNA): TGTGCCAGCAGCCAAGTCGGAGGCGGGGGCACAGATACGCAGTATTTT. Its translation: CASSQVGGGGTDTQYF.

The chain couples TRBV7-9 to TRBJ1-5; D unresolved. The CDR3 has 14 amino acids. V was cut by 6 bases and J by 6 bases, with 15 bases left in between. The germline V gene has CDR1 SEHNR and CDR2 FQNEAQ (reference sequence). CDR3: CASSTSNPGQPQHF. The CDR3 nucleotides are TGTGCCAGCAGTACCTCAAACCCCGGTCAGCCCCAGCATTTT.

This clone was seen a few times. This rearrangement joins TRBV7-2 to TRBJ2-3, with D possibly called TRBD1 or TRBD2 (7 bases each). CDR3 length: 16 amino acids. The V gene lost 5 bases and the J gene lost 1 base, with 16 bases spanning the gap. Germline assignment: CDR1 SGHTA and CDR2 FQGNSA. DNA for the CDR3: TGTGCCAGCAGCGGCCAGGGGGGGCTTGGCACAGATACGCAGTATTTT. It specifies CASSGQGGLGTDTQYF.

This sequence joins TRBV30 and TRBJ1-2; 7 bases align to TRBD1. J gave up 4 bases and V 0 bases, and 11 bases lay outside the gene matches. Germline CDR1 GTSNPN, CDR2 SVGIG (reference sequence). CDR3 size: 16 residues. CDR3 region: CAWSVAGQDSLYGYTF. CDR3 in DNA: TGTGCCTGGAGTGTAGCCGGACAGGACTCTCTCTATGGCTACACCTTC.

The chain is built from TRBV27 and TRBJ1-1; 7 bases align to TRBD1. This CDR3 has 14 amino acids. Germline V CDR1 and CDR2: MNHEY, SMNVEV (reference sequence). J lost 4 bases, V lost 6 bases, and 8 bases had no gene match. CDR3 DNA: TGTGCCAGCAGGAACAGGGGCCTGGGCACTGAAGCTTTCTTT. Translated: CASRNRGLGTEAFF.

This clone was picked up a small number of times. V gene TRBV13 combines with J gene TRBJ2-5, with D perhaps matching TRBD2 (5 bases). V was cut by 4 bases and J by 7 bases, with 16 bases left in between. Germline CDR1 reads PRHDT; CDR2 reads FYEKMQ (reference sequence). The CDR3 is made up of 14 amino acids. CDR3 amino acids: CASSSSYPRVTQYF. The CDR3 nucleotides read TGTGCCAGCAGCTCTAGCTACCCAAGAGTGACCCAGTACTTC. The whole variable domain, remainder taken from reference TRBV13 and TRBJ2-5, is AAGVIQSPRHLIKEKRETATLKCYPIPRHDTVYWYQQGPGQDPQFLISFYEKMQSDKGSIPDRFSAQQFSDYHSELNMSSLELGDSALYFCASSSSYPRVTQYFGPGTRLLVL.

This chain links TRBV4-2 with TRBJ2-1, with 7 bases aligning to TRBD1. Trimming took 3 bases from V and 9 from J; bases not matched to a gene: 5. The CDR3 spans 13 residues. In germline, CDR1 is LGHNA, CDR2 YNFKEQ. CDR3 loop: CASSQSDRSEQFF. In nucleotides, the CDR3 is TGTGCCAGCAGCCAGTCGGACAGGAGTGAGCAGTTCTTC.

This clone was detected a few times. The V gene is TRBV29-1, the J gene TRBJ1-2; 7 bases map to TRBD1. With 3 bases clipped from V and 6 bases from J, the junction kept 10 bases outside the gene matches. Per germline, CDR1 SQVTM and CDR2 ANQGSEA. The CDR3 is 14 residues long. For the CDR3, the DNA is TGCAGCGTTGACCCACGACAGGGCAAGGATGGCTACACCTTC. The encoded protein is CSVDPRQGKDGYTF.

V is TRBV19 and J is TRBJ1-1; D might be TRBD1 (5 bases). The CDR3 consists of 15 residues. V was pared by 1 base and J by 4 bases, with 13 bases between. Germline V CDR1 and CDR2: LNHDA, SQIVND (reference sequence). CDR3 coding DNA: TGTGCCAGTAGTATAGGGACCGGGGCGAGCACTGAAGCTTTCTTT. It translates to CASSIGTGASTEAFF. Full variable domain (missing parts from reference TRBV19 and TRBJ1-1): DGGITQSPKYLFRKEGQNVTLSCEQNLNHDAMYWYRQDPGQGLRLIYYSQIVNDFQKGDIAEGYSVSREKKESFPLTVTSAQKNPTAFYLCASSIGTGASTEAFFGQGTRLTVV.

As concerns this clone: The sample carries other DNA sequences with the same CDR3. The chain is built from TRBV2 and TRBJ2-5; D uncertain. CDR1 SNHLY and CDR2 FYNNEI come from the germline V gene. Trimming shortened V by 6 bases and J by 1 base, and 9 bases separated the two germline ends. The CDR3 consists of 13 residues. The CDR3 loop is CASRGQPQETQYF. The CDR3 DNA reads TGTGCCAGCAGAGGGCAGCCCCAAGAGACCCAGTACTTC.

The chain employs TRBV6-5 and TRBJ1-1; 8 nucleotides match TRBD1. Trimming took 10 bases from V and 11 from J; bases not matched to a gene: 6. There are 10 residues in the CDR3. The germline gives CDR1 MNHEY, CDR2 SVGAGI. The CDR3 loop is CAIQGADAFF. The CDR3 DNA sequence: TGTGCCATTCAGGGGGCGGATGCTTTCTTT.

The chain employs TRBV5-6 and TRBJ1-2; D not resolved. The CDR3 spans 13 residues. Germline V gene data show CDR1 as SGHDT and CDR2 as YYEEEE. Trimming left V 5 bases short and J 4 bases short, with 12 bases between. CDR3: CASRPDGIYGYTF. The DNA of the CDR3 is TGTGCCAGCAGGCCGGACGGAATCTATGGCTACACCTTC.

This sequence joins TRBV7-6 and TRBJ2-5, with D hard to call. The CDR3 sequence is 11 residues long. V was clipped by 1 base and J by 6 bases, with 3 bases between them. The germline V gene encodes CDR1 SGHVS and CDR2 FNYEAQ. The CDR3 coding sequence is TGTGCCAGCAGCTTAGAACAGACCCAGTACTTC. This sequence encodes CASSLEQTQYF.

In its sample, this clone was seen a few times. The genes are TRBV4-2 and TRBJ2-1; 8 bases are shared with TRBD1. Per the germline V gene, CDR1 is LGHNA and CDR2 is YNFKEQ. CDR3 length: 15 residues. Trimming took 1 base from V and 5 from J; bases not matched to a gene: 4. In DNA form, the CDR3 reads TGTGCCAGCAGCCAAGGGGACAGGACCCACAATGAGCAGTTCTTC. Translated: CASSQGDRTHNEQFF.

A single count supports this clone. The V call is TRBV29-1, the J call TRBJ2-5; 7 positions agree with TRBD2. After removal of 6 bases from V and 3 bases from J, the junction contained 10 bases not matched to a gene. CDR3 length equals 14 residues. CDR1 and CDR2 (germline): SQVTM, ANQGSEA. The DNA for the CDR3 is TGCAGCGTCCTACTTGGCGGGGGAAAAGAGACCCAGTACTTC. Residues: CSVLLGGGKETQYF.

This sequence joins TRBV7-9 and TRBJ2-5; no clear D. The CDR3 totals 12 residues. Germline CDR1 reads SEHNR; CDR2 reads FQNEAQ (reference sequence). Trimming pared 10 bases from V and 3 bases from J, leaving 12 bases between. CDR3 residues: CATLGTEETQYF. In nucleotides, the CDR3 is TGTGCCACTCTCGGAACAGAAGAGACCCAGTACTTC.